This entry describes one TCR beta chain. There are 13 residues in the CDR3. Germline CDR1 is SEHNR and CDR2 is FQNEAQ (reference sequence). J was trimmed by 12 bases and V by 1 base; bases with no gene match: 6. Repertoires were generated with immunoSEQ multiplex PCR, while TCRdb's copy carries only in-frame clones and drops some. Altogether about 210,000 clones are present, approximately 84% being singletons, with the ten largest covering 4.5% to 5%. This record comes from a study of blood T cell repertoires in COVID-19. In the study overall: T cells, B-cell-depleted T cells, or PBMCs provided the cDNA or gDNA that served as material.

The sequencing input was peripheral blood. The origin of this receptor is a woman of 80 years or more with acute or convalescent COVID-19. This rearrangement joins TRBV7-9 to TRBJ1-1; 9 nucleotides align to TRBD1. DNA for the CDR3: TGTGCCAGCAGCTTAGTGGCGGACAGGGGTACTTTCTTT. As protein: CASSLVADRGTFF. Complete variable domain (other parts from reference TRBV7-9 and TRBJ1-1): DTGVSQNPRHKITKRGQNVTFRCDPISEHNRLYWYRQTLGQGPEFLTYFQNEAQLEKSRLLSDRFSAERPKGSFSTLEIQRTEQGDSAMYLCASSLVADRGTFFGQGTRLTVV.